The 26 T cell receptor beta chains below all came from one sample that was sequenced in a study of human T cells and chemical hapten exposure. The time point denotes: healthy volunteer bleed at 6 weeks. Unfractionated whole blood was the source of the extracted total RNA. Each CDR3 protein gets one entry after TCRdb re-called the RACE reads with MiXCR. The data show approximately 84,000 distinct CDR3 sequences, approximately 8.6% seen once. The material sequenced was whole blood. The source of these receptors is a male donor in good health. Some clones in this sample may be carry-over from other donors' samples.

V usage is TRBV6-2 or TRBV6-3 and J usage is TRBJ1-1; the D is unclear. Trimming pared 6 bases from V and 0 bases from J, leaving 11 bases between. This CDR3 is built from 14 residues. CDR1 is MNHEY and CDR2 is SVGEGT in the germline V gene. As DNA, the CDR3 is TGTGCCAGCAGGGAACCACAGATGAACACTGAAGCTTTCTTT. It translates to CASREPQMNTEAFF.

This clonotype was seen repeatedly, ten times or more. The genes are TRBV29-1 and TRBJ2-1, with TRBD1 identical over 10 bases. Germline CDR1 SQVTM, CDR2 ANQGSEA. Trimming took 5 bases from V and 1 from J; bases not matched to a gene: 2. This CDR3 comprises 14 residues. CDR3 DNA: TGCAGCGTTTCGGACAGGGGGTCCTACAATGAGCAGTTCTTC. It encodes CSVSDRGSYNEQFF.

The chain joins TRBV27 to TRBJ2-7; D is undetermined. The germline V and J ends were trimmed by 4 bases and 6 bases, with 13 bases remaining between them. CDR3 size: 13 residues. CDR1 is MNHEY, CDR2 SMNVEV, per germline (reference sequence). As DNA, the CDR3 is TGTGCCAGCAGTTATCGTACGGGCTGCGAGCAGTACTTC. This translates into CASSYRTGCEQYF.

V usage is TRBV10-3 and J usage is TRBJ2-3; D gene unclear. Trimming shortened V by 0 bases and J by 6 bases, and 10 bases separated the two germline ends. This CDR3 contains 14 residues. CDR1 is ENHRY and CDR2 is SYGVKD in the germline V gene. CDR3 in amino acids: CAISESLVSDTQYF. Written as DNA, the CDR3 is TGTGCCATCAGTGAGTCTCTAGTGTCGGATACGCAGTATTTT.

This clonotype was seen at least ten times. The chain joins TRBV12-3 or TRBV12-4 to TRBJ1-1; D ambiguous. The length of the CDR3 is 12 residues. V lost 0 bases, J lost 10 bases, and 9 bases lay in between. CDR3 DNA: TGTGCCAGCAGTTTAGCTGGAGGTGGAGCTTTCTTT. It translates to CASSLAGGGAFF.

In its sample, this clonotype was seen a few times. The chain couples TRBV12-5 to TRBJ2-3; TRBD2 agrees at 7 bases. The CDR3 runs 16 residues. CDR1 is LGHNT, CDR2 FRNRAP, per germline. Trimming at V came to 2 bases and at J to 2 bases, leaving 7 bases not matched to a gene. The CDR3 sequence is CASGLKSGAPTDTQYF. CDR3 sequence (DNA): TGTGCTAGTGGTTTGAAGAGCGGGGCTCCCACAGATACGCAGTATTTT.

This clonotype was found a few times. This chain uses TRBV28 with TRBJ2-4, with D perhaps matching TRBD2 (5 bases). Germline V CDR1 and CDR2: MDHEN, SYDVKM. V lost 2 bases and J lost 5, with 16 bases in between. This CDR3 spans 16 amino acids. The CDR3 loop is CASSLIISGSENIQYF. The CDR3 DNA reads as TGTGCCAGCAGTTTAATTATCTCGGGATCGGAAAACATTCAGTACTTC. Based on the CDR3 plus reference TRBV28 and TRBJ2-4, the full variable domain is DVKVTQSSRYLVKRTGEKVFLECVQDMDHENMFWYRQDPGLGLRLIYFSYDVKMKEKGDIPEGYSVSREKKERFSLILESASTNQTSMYLCASSLIISGSENIQYFGAGTRLSVL.

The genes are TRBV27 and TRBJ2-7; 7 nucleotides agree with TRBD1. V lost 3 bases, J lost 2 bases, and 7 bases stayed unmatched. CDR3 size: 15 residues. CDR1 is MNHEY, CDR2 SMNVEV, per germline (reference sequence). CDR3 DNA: TGTGCCAGCAGTTTCGTCCAGGGGGAGACCTACGAGCAGTACTTC. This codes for CASSFVQGETYEQYF.

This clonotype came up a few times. CDR3 in DNA: TGTGCCAGCAGTTTATCCCCAGGGGAGGCGGGGGCCAACGTCCTGACTTTC. Its translation is CASSLSPGEAGANVLTF. The chain combines TRBV28 with TRBJ2-6; D might be TRBD1 or TRBD2, each matching 6 bases. The germline V gene has CDR1 MDHEN and CDR2 SYDVKM. Deletions cut 1 base from V and 4 bases from J, with 14 bases between. There are 17 residues in the CDR3.

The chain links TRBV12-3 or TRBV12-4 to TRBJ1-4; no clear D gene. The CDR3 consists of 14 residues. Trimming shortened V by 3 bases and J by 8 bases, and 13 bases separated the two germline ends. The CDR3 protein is CASSFGSKMEKLFF. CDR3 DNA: TGTGCCAGCAGTTTCGGTTCTAAGATGGAAAAACTGTTTTTT.

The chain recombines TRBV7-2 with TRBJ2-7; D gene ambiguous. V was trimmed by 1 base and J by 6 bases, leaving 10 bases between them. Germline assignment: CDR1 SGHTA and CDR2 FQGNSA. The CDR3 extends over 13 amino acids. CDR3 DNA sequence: TGTGCCAGCAGCTTAGATTGGGATTCCGAGCAGTACTTC. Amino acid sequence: CASSLDWDSEQYF.

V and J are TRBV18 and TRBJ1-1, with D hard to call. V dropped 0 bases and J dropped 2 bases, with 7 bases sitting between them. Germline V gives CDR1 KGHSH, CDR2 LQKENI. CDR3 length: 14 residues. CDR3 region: CASSPPFANTEAFF. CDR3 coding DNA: TGTGCCAGCTCACCACCGTTCGCTAACACTGAAGCTTTCTTT.

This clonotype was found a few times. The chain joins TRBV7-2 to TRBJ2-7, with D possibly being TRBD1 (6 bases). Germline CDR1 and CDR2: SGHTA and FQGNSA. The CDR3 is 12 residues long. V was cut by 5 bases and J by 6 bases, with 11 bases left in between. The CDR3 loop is CASSMTGREQYF. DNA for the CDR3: TGTGCCAGCAGCATGACAGGACGCGAGCAGTACTTC.

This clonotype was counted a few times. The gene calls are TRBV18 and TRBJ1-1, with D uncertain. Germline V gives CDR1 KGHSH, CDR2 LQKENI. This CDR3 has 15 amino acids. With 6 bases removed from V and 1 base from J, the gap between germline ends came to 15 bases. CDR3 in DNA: TGTGCCAGCTCCCTAAAGGGCGGGCCGAACACTGAAGCTTTCTTT. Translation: CASSLKGGPNTEAFF. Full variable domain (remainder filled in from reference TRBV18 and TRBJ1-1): NAGVMQNPRHLVRRRGQEARLRCSPMKGHSHVYWYRQLPEEGLKFMVYLQKENIIDESGMPKERFSAEFPKEGPSILRIQQVVRGDSAAYFCASSLKGGPNTEAFFGQGTRLTVV.

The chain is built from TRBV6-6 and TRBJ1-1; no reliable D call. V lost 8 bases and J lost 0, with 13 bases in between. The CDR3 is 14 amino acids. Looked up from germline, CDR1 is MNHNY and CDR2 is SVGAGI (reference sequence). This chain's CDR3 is CASRDPYMNTEAFF. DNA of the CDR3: TGTGCCAGCCGCGATCCTTACATGAACACTGAAGCTTTCTTT.

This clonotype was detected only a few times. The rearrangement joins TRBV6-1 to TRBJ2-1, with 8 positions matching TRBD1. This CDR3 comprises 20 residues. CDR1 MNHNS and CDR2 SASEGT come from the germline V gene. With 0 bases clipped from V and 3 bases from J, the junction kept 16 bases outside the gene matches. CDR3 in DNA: TGTGCCAGCAGTGAAGCGGGGCGGACAGGGCGAACGGGGCTCTACAATGAGCAGTTCTTC. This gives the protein CASSEAGRTGRTGLYNEQFF.

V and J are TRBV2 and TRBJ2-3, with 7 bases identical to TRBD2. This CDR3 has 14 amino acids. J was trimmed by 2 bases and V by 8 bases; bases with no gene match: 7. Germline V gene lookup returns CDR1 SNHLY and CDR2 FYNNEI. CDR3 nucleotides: TGTGCCAGCGGCGGGGGACCCATCACAGATACGCAGTATTTT. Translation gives CASGGGPITDTQYF.

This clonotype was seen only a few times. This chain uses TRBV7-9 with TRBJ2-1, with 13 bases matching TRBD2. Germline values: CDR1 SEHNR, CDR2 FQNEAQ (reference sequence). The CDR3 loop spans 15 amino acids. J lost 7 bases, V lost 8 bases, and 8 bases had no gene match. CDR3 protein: CASSRKTSGRNEQFF. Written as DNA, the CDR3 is TGTGCCAGCTCAAGGAAGACTAGCGGGAGGAATGAGCAGTTCTTC.

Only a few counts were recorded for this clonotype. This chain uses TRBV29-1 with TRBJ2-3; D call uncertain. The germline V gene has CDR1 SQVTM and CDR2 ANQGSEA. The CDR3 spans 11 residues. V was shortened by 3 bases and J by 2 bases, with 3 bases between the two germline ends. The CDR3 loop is CSVDLTDTQYF. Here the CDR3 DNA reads TGCAGCGTTGATCTCACAGATACGCAGTATTTT.

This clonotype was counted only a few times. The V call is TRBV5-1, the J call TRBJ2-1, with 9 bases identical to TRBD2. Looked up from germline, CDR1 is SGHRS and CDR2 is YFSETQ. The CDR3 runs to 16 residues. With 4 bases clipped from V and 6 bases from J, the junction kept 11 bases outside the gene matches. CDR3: CASSISGSRAGNEQFF. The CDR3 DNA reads TGCGCCAGCAGCATTAGCGGGAGTAGGGCCGGCAATGAGCAGTTCTTC.

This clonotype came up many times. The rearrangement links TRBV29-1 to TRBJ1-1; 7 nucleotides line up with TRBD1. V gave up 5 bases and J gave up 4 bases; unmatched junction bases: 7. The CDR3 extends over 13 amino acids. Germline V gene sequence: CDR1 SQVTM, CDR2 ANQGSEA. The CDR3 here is CSVRGQPTTEAFF. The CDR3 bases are TGCAGCGTTAGGGGGCAGCCAACCACTGAAGCTTTCTTT.

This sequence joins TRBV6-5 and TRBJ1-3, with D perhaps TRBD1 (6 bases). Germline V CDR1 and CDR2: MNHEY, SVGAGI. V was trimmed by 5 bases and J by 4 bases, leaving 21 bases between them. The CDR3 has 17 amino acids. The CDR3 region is CASSISPLTGTGNTIYF. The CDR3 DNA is TGTGCCAGCAGTATTTCCCCTCTAACAGGGACCGGAAACACCATATATTTT.

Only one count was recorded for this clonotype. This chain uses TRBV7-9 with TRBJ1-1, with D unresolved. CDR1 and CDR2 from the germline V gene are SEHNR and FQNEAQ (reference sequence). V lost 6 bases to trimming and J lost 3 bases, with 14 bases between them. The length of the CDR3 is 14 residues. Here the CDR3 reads CASSRGRVDTEAFF. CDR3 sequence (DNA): TGTGCCAGCAGTCGAGGGAGGGTTGACACTGAAGCTTTCTTT.

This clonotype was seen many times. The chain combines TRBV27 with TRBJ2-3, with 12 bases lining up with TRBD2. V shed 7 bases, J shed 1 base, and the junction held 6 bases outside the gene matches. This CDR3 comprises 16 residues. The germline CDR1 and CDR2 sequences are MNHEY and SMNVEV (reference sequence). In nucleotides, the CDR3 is TGTGCCAGCAAGGGAGCTAGCGGGAGGGGCACAGATACGCAGTATTTT. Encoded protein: CASKGASGRGTDTQYF.

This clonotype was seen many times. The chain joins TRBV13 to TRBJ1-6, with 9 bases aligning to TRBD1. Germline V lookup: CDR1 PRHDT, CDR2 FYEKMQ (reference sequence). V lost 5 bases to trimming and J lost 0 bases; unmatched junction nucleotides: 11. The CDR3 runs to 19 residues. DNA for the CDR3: TGTGCCAGCAGCCGATCAACAGGGGGCTTAAGCTCCTATAATTCACCCCTCCACTTT. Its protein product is CASSRSTGGLSSYNSPLHF.

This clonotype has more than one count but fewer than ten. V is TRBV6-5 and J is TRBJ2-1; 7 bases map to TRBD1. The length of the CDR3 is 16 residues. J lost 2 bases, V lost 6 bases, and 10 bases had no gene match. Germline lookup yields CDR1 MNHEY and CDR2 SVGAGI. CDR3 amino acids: CASRGAGQVTYNEQFF. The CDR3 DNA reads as TGTGCCAGCAGGGGAGCAGGACAGGTTACCTACAATGAGCAGTTCTTC.